The 27 T cell receptor beta chains below were found in one sample sequenced in a study of T cells in Graves' hyperthyroidism and ophthalmopathy. RNA transcripts served as the template for amplifying TCR beta CDR3 regions. An initial round of RT-PCR targeting the TCR CDR3 relied on the HTBI primer set. TCRdb re-called the multiplex PCR reads through MiXCR, storing one row per CDR3 protein. This repertoire shows over 400,000 distinct CDR3 sequences, around 15% found once; its top ten account for less than 15%. Sequencing was performed on blood. The receptors originated from a young man with Graves' ophthalmopathy.

This clonotype was seen repeatedly, ten times or more. The chain carries TRBV7-9 and TRBJ1-1; unclear D gene. The V end was cut by 10 bases, the J end by 0 bases, with 12 bases between. Per the germline V gene, CDR1 is SEHNR and CDR2 is FQNEAQ (reference sequence). This CDR3 spans 13 amino acids. The DNA of the CDR3 is TGTGCCACCTTGCTCATGATGAACACTGAAGCTTTCTTT. Its translation: CATLLMMNTEAFF.

This clonotype occurred many times. The CDR3 reads CASSYDRAAETQYF. The CDR3 region has the DNA TGTGCCAGCAGCTATGACAGGGCCGCTGAGACCCAGTACTTC. The chain carries TRBV2 and TRBJ2-5; 7 nucleotides align to TRBD1. Germline V CDR1 and CDR2: SNHLY, FYNNEI. The J segment lost 5 bases and the V segment lost 6 bases, leaving 9 bases of the junction unmatched. This CDR3 has 14 amino acids.

This clonotype has a count of ten or more. V is TRBV19 and J is TRBJ2-6; D possibly corresponds to TRBD1 (6 bases). Trimming took 2 bases from V and 4 from J, leaving 12 bases between them. CDR1 is LNHDA, CDR2 SQIVND, per germline (reference sequence). The length of the CDR3 is 16 residues. As DNA, the CDR3 is TGTGCCAGTAGTATACGGCAGGGGAACGGGGCCAACGTCCTGACTTTC. This encodes CASSIRQGNGANVLTF.

This clonotype was seen ten or more times. The rearrangement links TRBV7-6 to TRBJ2-1; no reliable D call. From germline, CDR1 is SGHVS and CDR2 FNYEAQ. Trimming removed 1 base from V and 5 bases from J, with 6 bases in between. CDR3 length: 13 amino acids. The CDR3 DNA sequence: TGTGCCAGCAGCTTAGATTTAAACAATGAGCAGTTCTTC. Its protein product is CASSLDLNNEQFF. Full variable domain (rest looked up from reference TRBV7-6 and TRBJ2-1): GAGVSQSPRYKVTKRGQDVALRCDPISGHVSLYWYRQALGQGPEFLTYFNYEAQQDKSGLPNDRFSAERPEGSISTLTIQRTEQRDSAMYRCASSLDLNNEQFFGPGTRLTVL.

This clonotype has a count of ten or more. In DNA form, the CDR3 reads TGTGCCAGCGATCTACGAGCAGGGGAAGGCGGCTACACCTTC. Translating gives CASDLRAGEGGYTF. This chain connects TRBV12-3 or TRBV12-4 to TRBJ1-2; tentative D call: TRBD1 (6 bases). CDR3 length: 14 amino acids. V shed 8 bases and J shed 8 bases, with 21 bases lying between them.

This clonotype has only a few counts. The chain uses TRBV7-9 and TRBJ1-2; 8 bases are shared with TRBD1. The CDR3 consists of 14 residues. V lost 6 bases, J lost 4 bases, and 7 bases stayed unmatched. Germline CDR1 and CDR2: SEHNR and FQNEAQ (reference sequence). The CDR3 here is CASRLTQGAYGYTF. CDR3 sequence (DNA): TGTGCCAGCAGGTTAACCCAGGGGGCCTATGGCTACACCTTC.

In its sample, this clonotype was seen many times. The chain recombines TRBV27 with TRBJ1-2; D remains unclear. CDR3 size: 18 residues. The germline V gene has CDR1 MNHEY and CDR2 SMNVEV (reference sequence). V lost 6 bases, J lost 1 base, and 24 bases lay in between. CDR3 nucleotide sequence: TGTGCCAGCAGAGTTTCGGCGACGGCAGGCCACCTTAACTATGGCTACACCTTC. It yields the protein CASRVSATAGHLNYGYTF.

This sequence joins TRBV15 and TRBJ2-5; no clear D gene. Deletions cut 9 bases from V and 2 bases from J, with 13 bases between. Germline V CDR1 and CDR2: LNHNV, YYDKDF (reference sequence). The CDR3 loop spans 13 amino acids. CDR3 bases: TGTGCCACTGGCCGGGCTAAACAAGAGACCCAGTACTTC. Protein product: CATGRAKQETQYF.

Here the CDR3 DNA reads TGCGCCAGCAGTGACACTCCGGGACTAGGGTCCAATGAGCAGTTCTTC. Residues: CASSDTPGLGSNEQFF. J is TRBJ2-1 and V is TRBV10-1, with TRBD2 identical over 8 bases. The V gene's germline CDR1 is WNHNN and CDR2 SYGVQD (reference sequence). With V trimmed by 3 bases and J by 6 bases, 10 bases remained unmatched. The CDR3 totals 16 residues.

In its sample, this clonotype was seen a few times. The chain is built from TRBV30 and TRBJ2-1; D is perhaps TRBD2 (7 bases). Trimming stripped 5 bases from V and 9 bases from J, with 14 bases between. CDR1 GTSNPN and CDR2 SVGIG come from the germline V gene (reference sequence). The CDR3 is made up of 12 amino acids. The CDR3 nucleotides read TGTGCCTGGGAGGGGGGGCCGGGTGAGCAGTTCTTC. This gives the protein CAWEGGPGEQFF.

This clonotype was seen a handful of times. The rearrangement joins TRBV20-1 to TRBJ1-3; perhaps TRBD1 as D (5 bases). Trimming stripped 3 bases from V and 3 bases from J, with 15 bases between. Germline V lookup: CDR1 DFQATT, CDR2 SNEGSKA (reference sequence). This CDR3 comprises 15 residues. CDR3 nucleotides: TGCAGTGCTAGTCGGTGGGGCGATCGTGGAAACACCATATATTTT. Amino acid sequence: CSASRWGDRGNTIYF.

With regard to this clonotype: This may stem from a read error, because a much larger clone lies one nucleotide away. The J gene is TRBJ2-5, the V gene TRBV15; no reliable D call. The germline V gene encodes CDR1 LNHNV and CDR2 YYDKDF (reference sequence). This CDR3 spans 14 amino acids. For the CDR3, the DNA is TGTGCCACCAGCAGAGATAAAGACCAAGAGACCCAGCACTTC. It encodes CATSRDKDQETQHF.

There are many counts of this clonotype. The gene calls are TRBV7-2 and TRBJ2-7, with 7 bases fitting TRBD2. Per the germline V gene, CDR1 is SGHTA and CDR2 is FQGNSA. The CDR3 contains 15 residues. After removal of 3 bases from V and 3 bases from J, the junction contained 8 bases not matched to a gene. CDR3 bases: TGTGCCAGCAGCTTTGCGAGCGGGATTAACTACGAGCAGTACTTC. Protein sequence: CASSFASGINYEQYF.

This clonotype showed up just a few times. V gene TRBV9 combines with J gene TRBJ2-1, with D possibly being TRBD1 (6 bases). Per the germline V gene, CDR1 is SGDLS and CDR2 is YYNGEE. The V end was cut by 3 bases, the J end by 6 bases, with 7 bases between. The CDR3 has 12 amino acids. Written as DNA, the CDR3 is TGTGCCAGCAGCGAGGACAGCAATGAGCAGTTCTTC. Its protein product is CASSEDSNEQFF. The whole variable domain, remainder taken from reference TRBV9 and TRBJ2-1, is DSGVTQTPKHLITATGQRVTLRCSPRSGDLSVYWYQQSLDQGLQFLIQYYNGEERAKGNILERFSAQQFPDLHSELNLSSLELGDSALYFCASSEDSNEQFFGPGTRLTVL.

This clonotype was observed many times. The V call is TRBV6-1, the J call TRBJ2-3; 13 bases align to TRBD2. Germline trimming cut 2 bases from V and 0 bases from J; bases unmatched to any gene: 8. Germline values: CDR1 MNHNS, CDR2 SASEGT. The CDR3 spans 19 residues. Here the CDR3 DNA reads TGTGCCAGCAGTGAAAGGGGACGGACTAGCGGGGGAAGCACAGATACGCAGTATTTT. It is translated as CASSERGRTSGGSTDTQYF.

This clonotype was detected ten times or more. This chain connects TRBV7-2 to TRBJ2-7; D is perhaps TRBD1 or TRBD2 (5 bases each). Trimming shortened V by 1 base and J by 4 bases, and 17 bases separated the two germline ends. The CDR3 sequence is 16 residues long. CDR1 is SGHTA, CDR2 FQGNSA, per germline. In DNA, the CDR3 is TGTGCCAGCAGCTTAGAGGGCCAGGGTTGGAGGTACGAGCAGTACTTC. Its protein product is CASSLEGQGWRYEQYF.

The chain is built from TRBV12-5 and TRBJ2-6; possibly TRBD1 or TRBD2 for D (6 bases each). Trimming pared 1 base from V and 9 bases from J, leaving 13 bases between. CDR1 and CDR2 from the germline V gene are LGHNT and FRNRAP. The CDR3 spans 15 residues. CDR3 protein: CASGLGRGVGNVLTF. CDR3 sequence (DNA): TGTGCTAGTGGTTTGGGTAGGGGGGTCGGCAACGTCCTGACTTTC. The full variable domain, rest sourced from reference TRBV12-5 and TRBJ2-6, is DARVTQTPRHKVTEMGQEVTMRCQPILGHNTVFWYRQTMMQGLELLAYFRNRAPLDDSGMPKDRFSAEMPDATLATLKIQPSEPRDSAVYFCASGLGRGVGNVLTFGAGSRLTVL.

At least ten counts were recorded for this clonotype. The CDR3 reads CASSQLGTGLNEQYF. The CDR3 nucleotides are TGTGCCAGCTCACAACTCGGAACTGGTCTAAACGAGCAGTACTTC. This rearrangement joins TRBV18 to TRBJ2-7; D is unclear. V was pared by 4 bases and J by 5 bases, with 18 bases between. Per germline, CDR1 KGHSH and CDR2 LQKENI. The CDR3 runs to 15 residues.

This clonotype was observed many times. The chain couples TRBV4-1 to TRBJ1-1; TRBD1 might be the D (6 bases). Germline V CDR1 and CDR2: MGHRA, YSYEKL. The germline V and J ends were trimmed by 4 bases and 4 bases, with 16 bases remaining between them. The CDR3 runs 15 residues. CDR3 bases: TGCGCCAGCAGCCCCGAGAACAGGGTGAGCACTGAAGCTTTCTTT. Translated: CASSPENRVSTEAFF.

V and J are TRBV5-1 and TRBJ1-3; no clear D. This CDR3 has 13 amino acids. V gave up 3 bases and J gave up 4 bases, with 8 bases separating them. The V gene's germline CDR1 is SGHRS and CDR2 YFSETQ. CDR3 sequence: CASSSAAGNTIYF. In nucleotides, the CDR3 is TGCGCCAGCAGCTCGGCGGCAGGAAACACCATATATTTT.

This clonotype was recorded at least ten times. The chain couples TRBV18 to TRBJ1-4; no clear D gene. Looked up from germline, CDR1 is KGHSH and CDR2 is LQKENI. V lost 1 base and J 3 bases, leaving 6 bases between the germline ends. The CDR3 loop spans 14 amino acids. The CDR3, as DNA: TGTGCCAGCTCACCACTGGGCGCTAATGAAAAACTGTTTTTT. It codes for CASSPLGANEKLFF.

V gene TRBV27 combines with J gene TRBJ2-1; no clear D. The CDR3 loop spans 16 amino acids. Germline V gene sequence: CDR1 MNHEY, CDR2 SMNVEV (reference sequence). Trimming removed 5 bases at V and 0 bases at J, with 14 bases between. The CDR3 region is CASSGPGMSSYNEQFF. DNA of the CDR3: TGTGCCAGCAGTGGTCCCGGTATGAGCTCCTACAATGAGCAGTTCTTC.

This clonotype was seen ten or more times. The rearrangement uses TRBV20-1 and TRBJ2-3, with a possible D match to TRBD2 (6 bases). Between the trimmed V and J ends, which lost 0 bases and 3 bases, there was a span of 13 bases. The germline CDR1 and CDR2 sequences are DFQATT and SNEGSKA (reference sequence). The CDR3 spans 15 residues. CDR3 nucleotide sequence: TGCAGTGCTAGAGATATCGGGGAGGCAACAGATACGCAGTATTTT. Its protein is CSARDIGEATDTQYF.

The CDR3 is CASTPGPRELFF. In DNA form, the CDR3 reads TGTGCCAGCACCCCGGGACCCCGGGAGCTGTTTTTT. This rearrangement joins TRBV12-3 or TRBV12-4 to TRBJ2-2; the D call may be TRBD1 or TRBD2 (5 bases each). Trimming cost V 7 bases and J 9 bases, with 12 bases left between them. The CDR3 contains 12 residues.

This clonotype has just a few counts. The chain employs TRBV5-1 and TRBJ2-4; D remains ambiguous. V lost 4 bases and J lost 4, with 9 bases in between. Germline CDR1 reads SGHRS; CDR2 reads YFSETQ. The CDR3 consists of 13 residues. The CDR3 DNA is TGCGCCAGCAGCGATACAACGAAAAACATTCAGTACTTC. It codes for CASSDTTKNIQYF.

The sample holds many counts of this clonotype. The gene calls are TRBV11-2 and TRBJ1-2, with 10 nucleotides matching TRBD1. The length of the CDR3 is 14 residues. J was trimmed by 4 bases and V by 4 bases; bases with no gene match: 3. Germline CDR1 and CDR2: SGHAT and FQNNGV. CDR3 in DNA: TGTGCCAGCAGCTATGGGGACAGGGGCTATGGCTACACCTTC. It translates to CASSYGDRGYGYTF. Complete variable domain (other parts from reference TRBV11-2 and TRBJ1-2): EAGVAQSPRYKIIEKRQSVAFWCNPISGHATLYWYQQILGQGPKLLIQFQNNGVVDDSQLPKDRFSAERLKGVDSTLKIQPAKLEDSAVYLCASSYGDRGYGYTFGSGTRLTVV.

This clonotype was seen at least ten times. This rearrangement joins TRBV6-6 to TRBJ2-1; D is ambiguous. Germline values: CDR1 MNHNY, CDR2 SVGAGI (reference sequence). Trimming pared 0 bases from V and 2 bases from J, leaving 11 bases between. The CDR3 has 16 residues. DNA for the CDR3: TGTGCCAGCAGTTACTCGATGGCCGGTCCCTACAATGAGCAGTTCTTC. This translates into CASSYSMAGPYNEQFF.